This passage covers 10 T cell receptor beta chains from one sample sequenced in a study of blood T cells in healthy people across ages. Alongside a J-beta primer mix, a sample-barcoded 5' primer served in a second PCR lasting about 7 to 12 cycles. TCRdb passed the 5' RACE reads through MiXCR, listing each CDR3 protein once. In the table there are roughly 1,300,000 distinct CDR3 sequences, around 59% of which are singletons. What was sequenced was blood. All receptors derive from a man aged 18 to 30 in good health.

V is TRBV4-1 and J is TRBJ2-2, with D maybe TRBD2 (7 bases). From germline, CDR1 is MGHRA and CDR2 YSYEKL. The length of the CDR3 is 18 residues. V lost 4 bases, J lost 0 bases, and 18 bases lay in between. The CDR3 sequence: CASSLQETRGPNTGELFF. CDR3 DNA: TGCGCCAGCAGCCTACAGGAGACGCGGGGGCCGAACACCGGGGAGCTGTTTTTT.

The chain links TRBV5-1 to TRBJ2-5, with 10 bases that match TRBD2. This CDR3 has 17 residues. Germline CDR1 reads SGHRS; CDR2 reads YFSETQ. Trimming at V came to 4 bases and at J to 2 bases, leaving 11 bases not matched to a gene. The DNA for the CDR3 is TGCGCCAGCAGCAAGGATCTAGCGGGAGTTGGACAAGAGACCCAGTACTTC. Its translation is CASSKDLAGVGQETQYF.

V usage is TRBV10-1 and J usage is TRBJ2-5; D call uncertain. The better agreement between TRBJ2-7 and the DNA end casts doubt on the J call. Germline loops: CDR1 WNHNN, CDR2 SYGVQD (reference sequence). The CDR3 has 13 amino acids. The CDR3 bases are TGCGCCAGCAGTGGACCCGACCGGTACGAGCAGTACTTC. Translating it yields CASSGPDRYEQYF.

The rearrangement links TRBV7-2 to TRBJ1-6; D gene unclear. From germline, CDR1 is SGHTA and CDR2 FQGNSA. V was pared by 2 bases and J by 0 bases, with 5 bases between. The CDR3 sequence is 15 residues long. CDR3 bases: TGTGCCAGCAGCTTATGGGGCTCCTATAATTCACCCCTCCACTTT. As protein: CASSLWGSYNSPLHF.

The J gene is TRBJ1-1, the V gene TRBV20-1; D unclear. Trimming removed 6 bases from V and 3 bases from J, with 26 bases in between. Germline CDR1 and CDR2: DFQATT and SNEGSKA (reference sequence). This CDR3 has 17 amino acids. This CDR3 reads CSATNEFRADWDTEAFF. In DNA, the CDR3 is TGCAGTGCGACAAATGAGTTTAGGGCAGACTGGGACACTGAAGCTTTCTTT.

The rearrangement links TRBV12-3 or TRBV12-4 to TRBJ2-5; no clear D. V lost 7 bases and J lost 2, with 8 bases in between. The CDR3 spans 12 residues. CDR3 DNA: TGTGCCAGCATGGGCGAGCAAGAGACCCAGTACTTC. Translation: CASMGEQETQYF.

J is TRBJ1-2 and V is TRBV6-2 or TRBV6-3; TRBD1 is a possible D gene (6 bases). In germline, CDR1 is MNHEY, CDR2 SVGEGT. The CDR3 spans 16 residues. Trimming took off 0 bases at V and 8 bases at J, with 19 bases between the two ends. The CDR3 loop reads CASSYSIEEQGVGYTF. In DNA form, the CDR3 reads TGTGCCAGCAGTTACTCGATCGAGGAACAGGGAGTAGGCTACACCTTC.

V usage is TRBV28 and J usage is TRBJ2-5; D is perhaps TRBD1 or TRBD2 (5 bases each). From germline, CDR1 is MDHEN and CDR2 SYDVKM. The V end lost 7 bases, the J end lost 4 bases, and 16 bases lay between the germline ends. The CDR3 has 14 residues. CDR3 residues: CASTPTRGRETQYF. The CDR3 nucleotides read TGTGCCAGCACCCCCACGAGGGGTCGAGAGACCCAGTACTTC. The full variable domain, its missing parts supplied by reference TRBV28 and TRBJ2-5, is DVKVTQSSRYLVKRTGEKVFLECVQDMDHENMFWYRQDPGLGLRLIYFSYDVKMKEKGDIPEGYSVSREKKERFSLILESASTNQTSMYLCASTPTRGRETQYFGPGTRLLVL.

CDR3 DNA sequence: TGTGCCAGCAGTTTCTCCGGGACAGGGAGTTATTTGGACTATGGCTACACCTTC. Translation gives CASSFSGTGSYLDYGYTF. V and J are TRBV6-5 and TRBJ1-2; 9 bases are a match to TRBD1. The trim removed 4 bases at V and 3 bases at J, leaving 15 bases unmatched. CDR1 and CDR2 from the germline V gene are MNHEY and SVGAGI. The CDR3 is 18 residues long.

This clonotype has just a few counts. The rearrangement joins TRBV20-1 to TRBJ2-1; 16 bases line up with TRBD2. This CDR3 region has 14 residues. Trimming took 6 bases from V and 8 from J; bases not matched to a gene: 4. Germline assignment: CDR1 DFQATT and CDR2 SNEGSKA (reference sequence). CDR3 nucleotide sequence: TGCAGTGCCCAGGGACTAGCGGGAGGGTATGAGCAGTTCTTC. It yields the protein CSAQGLAGGYEQFF.